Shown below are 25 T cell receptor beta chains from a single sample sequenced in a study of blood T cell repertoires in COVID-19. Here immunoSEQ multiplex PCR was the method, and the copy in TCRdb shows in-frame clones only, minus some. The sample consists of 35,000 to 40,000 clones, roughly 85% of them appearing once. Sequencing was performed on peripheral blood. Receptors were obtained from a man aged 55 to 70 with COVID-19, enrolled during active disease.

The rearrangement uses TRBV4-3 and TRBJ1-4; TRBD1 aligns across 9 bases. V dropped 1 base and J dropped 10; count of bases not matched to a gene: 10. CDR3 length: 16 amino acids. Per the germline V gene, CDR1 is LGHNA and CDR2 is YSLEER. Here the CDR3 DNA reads TGCGCCAGCAGCCAAGGGGGGACAGGGCCGAGGGGAAAACTGTTTTTT. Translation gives CASSQGGTGPRGKLFF.

The CDR3 DNA is TGTGCCAGCAGCTCAGGAGCGGACACCATATATTTT. It codes for CASSSGADTIYF. V and J are TRBV3-1 (or the pseudogene TRBV3-2) and TRBJ1-3, with D uncertain. The V gene lost 5 bases and the J gene lost 8 bases, with 10 bases spanning the gap. Germline V lookup: CDR1 LGHDT, CDR2 YNNKEL (reference sequence). CDR3 length equals 12 residues.

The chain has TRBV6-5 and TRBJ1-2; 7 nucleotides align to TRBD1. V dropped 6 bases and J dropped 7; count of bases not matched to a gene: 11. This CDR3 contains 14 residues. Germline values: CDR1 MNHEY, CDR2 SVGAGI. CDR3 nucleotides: TGTGCCAGCAGCCCCAGACAGGGCTCACTTGGCTACACCTTC. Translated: CASSPRQGSLGYTF.

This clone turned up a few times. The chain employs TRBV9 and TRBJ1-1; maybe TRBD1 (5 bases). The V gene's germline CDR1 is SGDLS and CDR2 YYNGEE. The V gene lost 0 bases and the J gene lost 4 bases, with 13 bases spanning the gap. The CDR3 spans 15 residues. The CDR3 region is CASSVAGGSSTEAFF. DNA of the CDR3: TGTGCCAGCAGCGTAGCGGGGGGTTCGAGCACTGAAGCTTTCTTT.

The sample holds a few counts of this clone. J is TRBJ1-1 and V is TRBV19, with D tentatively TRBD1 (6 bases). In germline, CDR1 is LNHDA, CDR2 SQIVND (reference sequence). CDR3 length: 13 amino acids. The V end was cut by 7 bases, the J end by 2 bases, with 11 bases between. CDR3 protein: CASKRGANTEAFF. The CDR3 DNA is TGTGCCAGTAAGCGGGGGGCTAACACTGAAGCTTTCTTT. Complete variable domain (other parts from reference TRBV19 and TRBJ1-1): DGGITQSPKYLFRKEGQNVTLSCEQNLNHDAMYWYRQDPGQGLRLIYYSQIVNDFQKGDIAEGYSVSREKKESFPLTVTSAQKNPTAFYLCASKRGANTEAFFGQGTRLTVV.

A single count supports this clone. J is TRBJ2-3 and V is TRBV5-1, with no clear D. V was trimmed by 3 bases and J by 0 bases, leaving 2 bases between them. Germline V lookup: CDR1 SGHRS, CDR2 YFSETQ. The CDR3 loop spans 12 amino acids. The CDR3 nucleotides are TGCGCCAGCAGCTCTAGCACAGATACGCAGTATTTT. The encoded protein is CASSSSTDTQYF.

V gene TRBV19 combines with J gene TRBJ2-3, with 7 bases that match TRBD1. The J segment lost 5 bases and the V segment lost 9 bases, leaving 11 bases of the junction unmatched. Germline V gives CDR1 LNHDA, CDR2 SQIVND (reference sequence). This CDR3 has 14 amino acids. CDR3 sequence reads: CASNRGTRQDTQYF. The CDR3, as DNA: TGTGCCAGCAACAGGGGAACGAGGCAAGATACGCAGTATTTT. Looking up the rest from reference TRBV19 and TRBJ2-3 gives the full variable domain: DGGITQSPKYLFRKEGQNVTLSCEQNLNHDAMYWYRQDPGQGLRLIYYSQIVNDFQKGDIAEGYSVSREKKESFPLTVTSAQKNPTAFYLCASNRGTRQDTQYFGPGTRLTVL.

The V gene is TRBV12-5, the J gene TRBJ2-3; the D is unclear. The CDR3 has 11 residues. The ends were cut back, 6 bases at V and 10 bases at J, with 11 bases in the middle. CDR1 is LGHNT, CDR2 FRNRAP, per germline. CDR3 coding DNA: TGTGCTAGTGGCCCTAGTGTGGCGCAGTATTTT. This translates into CASGPSVAQYF.

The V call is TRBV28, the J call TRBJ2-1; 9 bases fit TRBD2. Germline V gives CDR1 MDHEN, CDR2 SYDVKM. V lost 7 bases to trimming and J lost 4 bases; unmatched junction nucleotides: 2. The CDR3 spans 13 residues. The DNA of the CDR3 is TGTGCCAGCAAAGCGGGAGGTTACAATGAGCAGTTCTTC. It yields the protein CASKAGGYNEQFF.

The CDR3 DNA reads TGTGCCACCAGCAGGGGGGGGCAGCCGAACACCGGGGAGCTGTTTTTT. It specifies CATSRGGQPNTGELFF. The V call is TRBV15, the J call TRBJ2-2; possibly TRBD2 for D (7 bases). Trimming shortened V by 3 bases and J by 0 bases, and 11 bases separated the two germline ends. Germline CDR1 is LNHNV and CDR2 is YYDKDF (reference sequence). CDR3 size: 16 residues.

The CDR3 is CASSVNRDTEAFF. For the CDR3, the DNA is TGTGCCAGCAGCGTCAACAGGGACACTGAAGCTTTCTTT. The chain recombines TRBV27 with TRBJ1-1; D is possibly TRBD1 (6 bases). This CDR3 region has 13 residues. CDR1 and CDR2 (germline): MNHEY, SMNVEV (reference sequence). V was cut by 6 bases and J by 3 bases, with 11 bases left in between.

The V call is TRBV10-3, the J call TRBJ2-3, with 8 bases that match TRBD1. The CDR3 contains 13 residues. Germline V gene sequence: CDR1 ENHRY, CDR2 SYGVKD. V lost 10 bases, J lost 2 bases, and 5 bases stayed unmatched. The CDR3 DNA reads TGTGCCACTTCGGACAGGGCCACAGATACGCAGTATTTT. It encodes CATSDRATDTQYF.

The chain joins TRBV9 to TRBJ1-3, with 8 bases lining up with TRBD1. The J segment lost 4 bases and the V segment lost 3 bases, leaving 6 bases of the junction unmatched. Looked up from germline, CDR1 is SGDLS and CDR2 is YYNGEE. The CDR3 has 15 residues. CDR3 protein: CASSAQGAPGNTIYF. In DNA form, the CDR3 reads TGTGCCAGCAGCGCCCAGGGGGCTCCCGGAAACACCATATATTTT.

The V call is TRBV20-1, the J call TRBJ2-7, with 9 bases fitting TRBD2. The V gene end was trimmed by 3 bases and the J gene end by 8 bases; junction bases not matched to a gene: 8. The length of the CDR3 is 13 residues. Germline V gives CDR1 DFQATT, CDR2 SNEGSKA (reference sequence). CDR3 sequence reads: CSASEREVDKQYF. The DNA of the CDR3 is TGCAGTGCTAGTGAGCGGGAGGTCGATAAGCAGTACTTC.

The CDR3 region has the DNA TGTGCCAGTAGAGGGACAGTTACCTACGAGCAGTACTTC. This encodes CASRGTVTYEQYF. This rearrangement joins TRBV19 to TRBJ2-7, with TRBD1 matching over 7 bases. The CDR3 has 13 residues. The germline V gene encodes CDR1 LNHDA and CDR2 SQIVND (reference sequence). Losses at the gene ends were 6 bases for V and 2 bases for J; bases not matched to a gene: 4.

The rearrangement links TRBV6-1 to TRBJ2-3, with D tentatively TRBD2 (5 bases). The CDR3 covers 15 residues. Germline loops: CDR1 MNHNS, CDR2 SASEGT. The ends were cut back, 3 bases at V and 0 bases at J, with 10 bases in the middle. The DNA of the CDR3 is TGTGCCAGCAGTGAGAGCGGAATGAGCACAGATACGCAGTATTTT. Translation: CASSESGMSTDTQYF.

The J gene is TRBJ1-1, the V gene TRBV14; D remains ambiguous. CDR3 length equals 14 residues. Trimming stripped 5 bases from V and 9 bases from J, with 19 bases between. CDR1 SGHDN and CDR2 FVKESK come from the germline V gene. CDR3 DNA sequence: TGTGCCAGCAGCGACCTAGGGCAGAGGGAAAAAGCTTTCTTT. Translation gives CASSDLGQREKAFF.

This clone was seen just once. The CDR3 DNA sequence: TGTGCCAGCAGCTTGGGCCCAGTCCAAGAGACCCAGTACTTC. This translates into CASSLGPVQETQYF. The chain carries TRBV5-4 and TRBJ2-5; D remains unclear. The ends were cut back, 0 bases at V and 1 base at J, with 7 bases in the middle. The germline V gene has CDR1 SGHNT and CDR2 YYREEE (reference sequence). The CDR3 length is 14 residues.

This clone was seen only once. CDR3 DNA sequence: TGTGCCAGCAGCGGGGGACTGGGCACTGAAGCTTTCTTT. Residues: CASSGGLGTEAFF. V gene TRBV5-4 combines with J gene TRBJ1-1; tentatively, D is TRBD1 (5 bases). CDR3 size: 13 residues. With 4 bases removed from V and 4 bases from J, the gap between germline ends came to 11 bases. Germline lookup yields CDR1 SGHNT and CDR2 YYREEE (reference sequence).

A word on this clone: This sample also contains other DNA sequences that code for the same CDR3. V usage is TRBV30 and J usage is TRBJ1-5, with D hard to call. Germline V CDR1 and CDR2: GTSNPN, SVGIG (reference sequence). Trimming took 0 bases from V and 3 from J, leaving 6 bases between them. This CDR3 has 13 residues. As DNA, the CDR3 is TGTGCCTGGAGTGTCAGGTCCAATCAGCCCCAGCATTTT. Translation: CAWSVRSNQPQHF.

The chain's CDR3 is CASSIVNNRYEQYF. CDR3 coding DNA: TGTGCCAGTAGTATAGTAAACAATCGCTACGAGCAGTACTTC. This chain connects TRBV19 to TRBJ2-7; no firm D call. Trimming removed 1 base from V and 3 bases from J, with 10 bases in between. The CDR3 loop spans 14 amino acids. Germline CDR1 is LNHDA and CDR2 is SQIVND (reference sequence). The variable domain in full, completed from reference TRBV19 and TRBJ2-7, reads DGGITQSPKYLFRKEGQNVTLSCEQNLNHDAMYWYRQDPGQGLRLIYYSQIVNDFQKGDIAEGYSVSREKKESFPLTVTSAQKNPTAFYLCASSIVNNRYEQYFGPGTRLTVT.

In nucleotides, the CDR3 is TGTGCCAGCAGTGAGGCGGCTAGCACAGATACGCAGTATTTT. Translating gives CASSEAASTDTQYF. V gene TRBV25-1 combines with J gene TRBJ2-3; no reliable D call. V was cut by 3 bases and J by 0 bases, with 7 bases left in between. Germline CDR1 is MGHDK and CDR2 is SYGVNS. This CDR3 spans 14 amino acids.

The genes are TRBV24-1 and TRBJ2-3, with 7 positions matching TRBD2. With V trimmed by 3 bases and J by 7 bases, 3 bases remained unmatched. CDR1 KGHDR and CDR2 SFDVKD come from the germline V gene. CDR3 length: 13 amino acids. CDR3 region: CATSDGGGYTQYF. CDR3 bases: TGTGCCACCAGTGATGGGGGGGGATATACGCAGTATTTT.

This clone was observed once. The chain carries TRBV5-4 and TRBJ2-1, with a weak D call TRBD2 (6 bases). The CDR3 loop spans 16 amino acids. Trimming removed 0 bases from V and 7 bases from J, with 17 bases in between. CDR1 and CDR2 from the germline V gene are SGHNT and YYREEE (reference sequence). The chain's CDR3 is CASSLVSREEGNEQFF. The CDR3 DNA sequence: TGTGCCAGCAGCTTGGTGAGCAGGGAGGAGGGAAATGAGCAGTTCTTC.

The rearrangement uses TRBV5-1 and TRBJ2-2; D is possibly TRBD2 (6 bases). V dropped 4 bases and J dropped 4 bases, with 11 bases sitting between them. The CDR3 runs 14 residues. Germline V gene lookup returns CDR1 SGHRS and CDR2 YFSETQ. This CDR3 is CASSPQTSTGELFF. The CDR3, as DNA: TGCGCCAGCAGCCCGCAGACTAGCACCGGGGAGCTGTTTTTT.